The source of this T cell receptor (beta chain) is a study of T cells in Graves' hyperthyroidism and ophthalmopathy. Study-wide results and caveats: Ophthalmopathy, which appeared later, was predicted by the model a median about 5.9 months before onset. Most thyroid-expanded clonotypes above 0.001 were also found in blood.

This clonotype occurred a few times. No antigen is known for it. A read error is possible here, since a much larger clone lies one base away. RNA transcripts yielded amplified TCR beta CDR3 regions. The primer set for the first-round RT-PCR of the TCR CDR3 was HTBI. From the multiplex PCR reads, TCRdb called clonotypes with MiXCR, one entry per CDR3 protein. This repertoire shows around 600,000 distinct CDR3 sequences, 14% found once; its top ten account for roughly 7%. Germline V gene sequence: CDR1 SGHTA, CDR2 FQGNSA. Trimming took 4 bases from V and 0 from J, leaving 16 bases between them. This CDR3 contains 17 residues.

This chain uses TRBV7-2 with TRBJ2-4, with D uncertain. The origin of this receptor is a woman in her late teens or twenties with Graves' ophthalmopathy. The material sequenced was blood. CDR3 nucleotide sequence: TGTGCCAGCAGCTCCCCAGCGAGGATACTAGCCAAAAACATTCAGTACTTC. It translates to CASSSPARILAKNIQYF.